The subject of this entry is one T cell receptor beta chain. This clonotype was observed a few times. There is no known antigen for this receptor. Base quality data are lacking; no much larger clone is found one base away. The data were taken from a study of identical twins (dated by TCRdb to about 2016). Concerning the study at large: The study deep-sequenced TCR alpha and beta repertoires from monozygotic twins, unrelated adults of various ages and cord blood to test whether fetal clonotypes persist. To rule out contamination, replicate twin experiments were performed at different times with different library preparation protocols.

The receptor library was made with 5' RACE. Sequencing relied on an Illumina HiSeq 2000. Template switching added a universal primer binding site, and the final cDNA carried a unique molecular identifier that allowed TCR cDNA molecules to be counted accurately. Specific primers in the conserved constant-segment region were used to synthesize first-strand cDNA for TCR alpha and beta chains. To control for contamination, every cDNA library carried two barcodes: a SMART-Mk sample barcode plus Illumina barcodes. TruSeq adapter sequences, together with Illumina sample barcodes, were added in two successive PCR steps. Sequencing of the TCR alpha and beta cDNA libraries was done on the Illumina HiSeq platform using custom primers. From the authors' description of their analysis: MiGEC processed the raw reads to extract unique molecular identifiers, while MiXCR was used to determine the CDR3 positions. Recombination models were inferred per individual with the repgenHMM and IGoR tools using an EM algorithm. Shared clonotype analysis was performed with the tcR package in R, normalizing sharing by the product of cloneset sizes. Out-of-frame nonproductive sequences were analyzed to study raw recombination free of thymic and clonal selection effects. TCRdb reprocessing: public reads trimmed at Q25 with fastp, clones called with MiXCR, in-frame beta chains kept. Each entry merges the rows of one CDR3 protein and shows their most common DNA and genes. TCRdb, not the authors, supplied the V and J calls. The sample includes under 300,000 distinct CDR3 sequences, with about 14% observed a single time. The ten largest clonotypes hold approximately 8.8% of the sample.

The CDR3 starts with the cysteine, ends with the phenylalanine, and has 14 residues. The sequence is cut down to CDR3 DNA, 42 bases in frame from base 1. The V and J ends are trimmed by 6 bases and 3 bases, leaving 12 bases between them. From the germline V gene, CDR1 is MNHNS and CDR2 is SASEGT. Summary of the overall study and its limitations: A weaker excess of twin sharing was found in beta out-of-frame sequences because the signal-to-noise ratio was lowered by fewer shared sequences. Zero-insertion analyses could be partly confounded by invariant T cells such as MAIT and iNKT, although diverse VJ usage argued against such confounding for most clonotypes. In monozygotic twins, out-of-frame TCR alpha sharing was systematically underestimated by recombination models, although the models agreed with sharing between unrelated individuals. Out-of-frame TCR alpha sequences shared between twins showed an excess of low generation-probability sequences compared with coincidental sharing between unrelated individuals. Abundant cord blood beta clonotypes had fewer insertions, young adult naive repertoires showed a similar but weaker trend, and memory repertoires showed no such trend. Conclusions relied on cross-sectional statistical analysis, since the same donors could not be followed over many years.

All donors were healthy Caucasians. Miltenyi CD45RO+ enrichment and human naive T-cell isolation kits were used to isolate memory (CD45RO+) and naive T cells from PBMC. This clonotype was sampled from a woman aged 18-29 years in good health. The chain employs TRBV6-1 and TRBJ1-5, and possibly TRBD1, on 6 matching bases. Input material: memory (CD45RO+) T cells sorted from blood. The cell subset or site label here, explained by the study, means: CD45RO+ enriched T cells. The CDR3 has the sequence CASRAGQPNQPQHF. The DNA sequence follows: TGTGCCAGCAGGGCAGGACAGCCCAATCAGCCCCAGCATTTT.